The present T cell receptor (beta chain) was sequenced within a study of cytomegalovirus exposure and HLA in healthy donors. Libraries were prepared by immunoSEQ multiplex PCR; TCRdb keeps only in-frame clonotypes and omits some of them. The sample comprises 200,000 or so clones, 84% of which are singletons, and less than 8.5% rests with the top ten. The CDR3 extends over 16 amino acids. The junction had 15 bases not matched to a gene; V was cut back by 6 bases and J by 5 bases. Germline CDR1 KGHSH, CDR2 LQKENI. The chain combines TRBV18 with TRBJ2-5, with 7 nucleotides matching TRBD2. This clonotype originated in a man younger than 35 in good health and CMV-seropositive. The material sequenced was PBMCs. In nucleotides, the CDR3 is TGTGCCAGCTCCCTTTCTAGCGGTGGCCTTGGGGAGACCCAGTACTTC. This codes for CASSLSSGGLGETQYF.